Given below is one T cell receptor beta chain in context. This entry belongs to a study of control samples from healthy donors and cancer patients. The CDR3 has 15 residues. CDR1 and CDR2 from the germline V gene are MNHEY and SMNVEV (reference sequence). V gave up 9 bases and J gave up 4 bases, with 22 bases separating them. This table comes from immunoSEQ multiplex PCR, and its TCRdb copy is limited to in-frame clones, with some not included. The repertoire consists of about 110,000 clones, with around 89% occurring once and the leading ten covering 17%. This TCR derives from a woman aged 50 to 65 in good health. The chain employs TRBV27 and TRBJ2-7, with D perhaps matching TRBD1 (5 bases). Sequenced material: blood. The DNA for the CDR3 is TGTGCCAGTGGCCCGTTCGTGGCAGGGCTGTACGAGCAGTACTTC. Translating it yields CASGPFVAGLYEQYF.